This T cell receptor beta chain stems from a study of T cell responses to AZD1222 COVID-19 vaccine. Study as a whole: Pooled in the analysis were second doses at about 4 or about 12 weeks. Whole-study results and caveats: CD4 TCRs covered the whole spike, strongest at regions 160-218 and 743-854. At baseline, seropositivity was found in only a handful of AZD1222 recipients. The study sampled repertoires only after the peak T cell response.

TCRdb's table, derived via immunoSEQ multiplex PCR, lists solely in-frame clones and lacks some. The profile shows about 120,000 clones, roughly nine tenths of them singletons. Notes on this clone: The target antigen is unknown.

V gave up 2 bases and J gave up 4 bases, with 11 bases separating them. The CDR3 runs to 14 residues. The V gene's germline CDR1 is SNHLY and CDR2 FYNNEI. Sequencing used peripheral blood, obtained on day 0 of AZD1222 vaccination. This receptor was identified in an adult in good health. The V and J genes are TRBV2 and TRBJ1-2; maybe TRBD1 (5 bases). CDR3 amino acids: CASSERDRAYGYTF. CDR3 sequence (DNA): TGTGCCAGCAGTGAAAGGGACCGTGCCTATGGCTACACCTTC.